This T cell receptor (beta chain) appears in the sequencing data of a study of cytomegalovirus exposure and HLA in healthy donors. Overall study results and limits: Productive status was seen about 87% or about 30% of the time for most TCR beta V segments in an earlier analysis.

A multiplex PCR was run with 60 Vbeta primers and 13 Jbeta primers. The data were produced by immunoSEQ multiplex PCR, yet TCRdb's version contains in-frame clones alone and is incomplete. The sample has fewer than 150,000 clones, 77% seen once. Notes on this clone: Its antigen is unknown.

V was pared by 2 bases and J by 2 bases, with 12 bases of the junction left unmatched. CDR1 GTSNPN and CDR2 SVGIG come from the germline V gene (reference sequence). The CDR3 consists of 17 residues. The sequenced sample consisted of PBMCs. The source is a man between 25 and 39 years old in good health and CMV-seronegative. The chain employs TRBV30 and TRBJ1-1; 9 nucleotides align to TRBD1. The CDR3 region has the DNA TGTGCCTGGAGTTTACAGGGGGCGCGAGGTTTCAACACTGAAGCTTTCTTT. Translating gives CAWSLQGARGFNTEAFF.